These 10 T cell receptor beta chains came from one sample sequenced in a study of blood T cell repertoires in COVID-19. Sequencing used immunoSEQ multiplex PCR; TCRdb keeps in-frame clones, though not all of them. The sample holds nearly 95,000 clones, roughly 79% seen once. The sequenced sample was peripheral blood. These receptors originate from a human donor in a cohort sampled during active COVID-19.

The chain has TRBV4-2 and TRBJ2-5; tentative D call: TRBD1 (6 bases). Germline V gene sequence: CDR1 LGHNA, CDR2 YNFKEQ. The ends were cut back, 5 bases at V and 2 bases at J, with 15 bases in the middle. The CDR3 has 15 amino acids. The CDR3 nucleotides are TGTGCCAGCAGCAAATCGGACAGAAATCAAGAGACCCAGTACTTC. This translates into CASSKSDRNQETQYF.

The chain has TRBV2 and TRBJ2-7, with 9 nucleotides matching TRBD1. CDR1 is SNHLY, CDR2 FYNNEI, per germline. The V and J ends lost 6 bases and 4 bases, in that order; junction bases with no gene match: 19. The CDR3 totals 18 residues. CDR3 protein: CASRNRDREVMGQYEQYF. The CDR3 nucleotides are TGTGCCAGCAGGAACCGGGACAGGGAGGTCATGGGCCAATACGAGCAGTACTTC.

The chain carries TRBV28 and TRBJ1-5; 9 nucleotides align to TRBD1. V lost 7 bases and J lost 7; bases outside the gene matches: 8. The CDR3 is 14 residues long. Germline V gene sequence: CDR1 MDHEN, CDR2 SYDVKM. CDR3 sequence: CASKGGQGGQPQHF. The CDR3 DNA sequence: TGTGCCAGCAAAGGGGGACAGGGTGGCCAGCCCCAGCATTTT.

V gene TRBV19 combines with J gene TRBJ1-4; D not certain. This CDR3 spans 15 amino acids. CDR1 is LNHDA, CDR2 SQIVND, per germline (reference sequence). The V and J ends lost 0 bases and 2 bases respectively, with 7 bases between them. DNA for the CDR3: TGTGCCAGTAGTATAGACAGGTCGACTAATGAAAAACTGTTTTTT. It yields the protein CASSIDRSTNEKLFF.

The CDR3 loop reads CASSTRNSPLHF. CDR3 in DNA: TGTGCCAGCAGTACCAGGAATTCACCCCTCCACTTT. The V and J genes are TRBV25-1 and TRBJ1-6, with D unresolved. V was pared by 5 bases and J by 7 bases, with 6 bases between. Germline CDR1 MGHDK, CDR2 SYGVNS. The CDR3 length is 12 residues.

This chain connects TRBV5-1 to TRBJ1-1; a weak D match, TRBD1 (5 bases). Germline-derived CDR1 and CDR2 are SGHRS and YFSETQ. CDR3 length: 13 amino acids. Trimming pared 4 bases from V and 5 bases from J, leaving 12 bases between. The CDR3 DNA follows: TGCGCCAGCAGCGCAGGGTACGGGACTGAAGCTTTCTTT. Translating it yields CASSAGYGTEAFF.

V is TRBV4-1 and J is TRBJ2-2; D ambiguous. The CDR3 has 12 residues. V dropped 3 bases and J dropped 4 bases, with 3 bases sitting between them. From germline, CDR1 is MGHRA and CDR2 YSYEKL. The CDR3 spells CASSHVTGELFF. In DNA form, the CDR3 reads TGCGCCAGCAGCCACGTCACCGGGGAGCTGTTTTTT.

The rearrangement uses TRBV2 and TRBJ1-4, with D possibly matching TRBD1 (5 bases). Per germline, CDR1 SNHLY and CDR2 FYNNEI. The CDR3 runs 15 residues. The germline V and J ends were trimmed by 6 bases and 0 bases, with 11 bases remaining between them. The CDR3 nucleotides are TGTGCCAGCAGGGTAGGGGATGCAACTAATGAAAAACTGTTTTTT. Encoded protein: CASRVGDATNEKLFF. Using reference TRBV2 and TRBJ1-4 for the parts outside the CDR3, the full variable domain is EPEVTQTPSHQVTQMGQEVILRCVPISNHLYFYWYRQILGQKVEFLVSFYNNEISEKSEIFDDQFSVERPDGSNFTLKIRSTKLEDSAMYFCASRVGDATNEKLFFGSGTQLSVL.

V and J are TRBV7-3 and TRBJ1-1; possible D gene TRBD1, 5 bases. The V end lost 4 bases, the J end lost 7 bases, and 25 bases lay between the germline ends. CDR1 and CDR2 from the germline V gene are SGHTA and FQGTGA. The CDR3 length is 17 residues. The CDR3 sequence is CASSSRGGRTQRIEAFF. The DNA for the CDR3 is TGTGCCAGCAGCTCTCGGGGGGGAAGGACTCAGAGGATTGAAGCTTTCTTT.

In DNA form, the CDR3 reads TGTGCCAGCAGTGGACAGGGGCTGAACACTGAAGCTTTCTTT. Its translation is CASSGQGLNTEAFF. The V gene is TRBV2, the J gene TRBJ1-1, with 8 bases identical to TRBD1. This CDR3 region has 14 residues. After removal of 4 bases from V and 0 bases from J, the junction contained 1 base not matched to a gene. Germline-derived CDR1 and CDR2 are SNHLY and FYNNEI. The full variable domain, rest sourced from reference TRBV2 and TRBJ1-1, is EPEVTQTPSHQVTQMGQEVILRCVPISNHLYFYWYRQILGQKVEFLVSFYNNEISEKSEIFDDQFSVERPDGSNFTLKIRSTKLEDSAMYFCASSGQGLNTEAFFGQGTRLTVV.